The next 30 T cell receptor beta chains were all read from a single sample in a study of shared clonotypes between healthy human individuals. Generated by immunoSEQ multiplex PCR, the TCRdb table keeps only in-frame clones and is missing some. The sample lists about 380,000 clones; about 96% were seen once. The sequenced sample was memory CD8+ T cells sorted from blood. Subset given: CD45RO+ cells pooled with CCR7-negative TemRA cells. All receptors come from a man aged 30-40 years in good health.

The V and J genes are TRBV20-1 and TRBJ2-7; D is uncertain. CDR3 length: 11 residues. V lost 5 bases, J lost 9 bases, and 14 bases lay in between. CDR1 DFQATT and CDR2 SNEGSKA come from the germline V gene (reference sequence). DNA of the CDR3: TGCAGTGCTTCACCCTCCACGGGGCAGTACTTC. Its protein is CSASPSTGQYF.

The rearrangement joins TRBV29-1 to TRBJ2-7; no reliable D call. The CDR3 is 11 residues long. Trimming pared 4 bases from V and 1 base from J, leaving 5 bases between. Germline V lookup: CDR1 SQVTM, CDR2 ANQGSEA. The CDR3 DNA sequence: TGCAGCGTTGCTTCATCCTACGAGCAGTACTTC. Its translation: CSVASSYEQYF.

V is TRBV11-3 and J is TRBJ2-3, with D uncertain. Trimming took 0 bases from V and 0 from J, leaving 4 bases between them. CDR1 is SGHNT, CDR2 YENEEA, per germline. The CDR3 has 14 amino acids. The DNA of the CDR3 is TGTGCCAGCAGCTTAGACGGTAGCACAGATACGCAGTATTTT. As protein: CASSLDGSTDTQYF. The full variable domain, with the rest looked up from reference TRBV11-3 and TRBJ2-3, is EAGVVQSPRYKIIEKKQPVAFWCNPISGHNTLYWYLQNLGQGPELLIRYENEEAVDDSQLPKDRFSAERLKGVDSTLKIQPAELGDSAVYLCASSLDGSTDTQYFGPGTRLTVL.

The gene calls are TRBV2 and TRBJ2-5; perhaps TRBD1 as D (5 bases). Germline V gene lookup returns CDR1 SNHLY and CDR2 FYNNEI. Deletions cut 8 bases from V and 7 bases from J, with 11 bases between. The CDR3 length is 11 residues. The CDR3 loop is CASGASGTQYF. DNA of the CDR3: TGTGCCAGCGGGGCTTCGGGGACCCAGTACTTC.

This chain uses TRBV4-1 with TRBJ1-3; D is unclear. CDR1 is MGHRA, CDR2 YSYEKL, per germline. The CDR3 runs 15 residues. The V and J ends lost 1 base and 0 bases respectively, with 7 bases between them. The CDR3 DNA follows: TGCGCCAGCAGCCAAGGGTTCGGCTCTGGAAACACCATATATTTT. It yields the protein CASSQGFGSGNTIYF.

The chain recombines TRBV7-2 with TRBJ2-4, with D unclear. V lost 4 bases and J 4 bases, leaving 11 bases between the germline ends. Germline lookup yields CDR1 SGHTA and CDR2 FQGNSA. The CDR3 totals 14 residues. The CDR3 nucleotides are TGTGCCAGCAGCTCCTTCGCAGGAAAAAACATTCAGTACTTC. It specifies CASSSFAGKNIQYF.

V is TRBV29-1 and J is TRBJ2-7, with 8 bases aligning to TRBD2. The germline CDR1 and CDR2 sequences are SQVTM and ANQGSEA. The CDR3 contains 11 residues. Losses at the gene ends were 6 bases for V and 2 bases for J; bases not matched to a gene: 0. CDR3 protein: CSVTSAYEQYF. The DNA for the CDR3 is TGCAGCGTGACTAGCGCCTACGAGCAGTACTTC.

The chain links TRBV9 to TRBJ2-1; 7 nucleotides match TRBD2. Germline V gene sequence: CDR1 SGDLS, CDR2 YYNGEE. This CDR3 has 14 amino acids. J was trimmed by 8 bases and V by 3 bases; bases with no gene match: 8. Here the CDR3 reads CASSARDYPHEQFF. The CDR3 DNA reads as TGTGCCAGCAGCGCCCGGGACTACCCCCATGAGCAGTTCTTC. The full variable domain, in which reference TRBV9 and TRBJ2-1 provide the parts outside the CDR3, is DSGVTQTPKHLITATGQRVTLRCSPRSGDLSVYWYQQSLDQGLQFLIQYYNGEERAKGNILERFSAQQFPDLHSELNLSSLELGDSALYFCASSARDYPHEQFFGPGTRLTVL.

The chain links TRBV2 to TRBJ2-2; TRBD1 might be the D (5 bases). V lost 4 bases, J lost 4 bases, and 10 bases lay in between. Germline V CDR1 and CDR2: SNHLY, FYNNEI. This CDR3 contains 14 residues. In DNA form, the CDR3 reads TGTGCCAGCAGTGGTCAGGGCGGCACCGGGGAGCTGTTTTTT. It yields the protein CASSGQGGTGELFF.

The chain carries TRBV6-5 and TRBJ2-3; no definite D call. Germline V CDR1 and CDR2: MNHEY, SVGAGI. Between the trimmed V and J ends, which lost 2 bases and 0 bases, there was a span of 9 bases. This CDR3 has 15 amino acids. The CDR3, as DNA: TGTGCCAGCAGTTACAAGCGACAAAGCACAGATACGCAGTATTTT. Its translation is CASSYKRQSTDTQYF.

The gene calls are TRBV28 and TRBJ2-7; TRBD1 or TRBD2 may be the D gene (6 bases each). Per germline, CDR1 MDHEN and CDR2 SYDVKM. This CDR3 region has 14 residues. V was shortened by 4 bases and J by 2 bases, with 12 bases between the two germline ends. CDR3 region: CASSSLRGAYEQYF. The DNA of the CDR3 is TGTGCCAGCAGTTCCCTAAGGGGGGCCTACGAGCAGTACTTC.

The CDR3 nucleotides are TGTGCCAGCAGTTCGGTCGGGACAGGGGATCGTTACGAGCAGTACTTC. This gives the protein CASSSVGTGDRYEQYF. V gene TRBV27 combines with J gene TRBJ2-7; TRBD1 agrees at 10 bases. CDR1 MNHEY and CDR2 SMNVEV come from the germline V gene (reference sequence). CDR3 length equals 16 residues. V lost 4 bases to trimming and J lost 4 bases; unmatched junction nucleotides: 10.

The chain links TRBV7-9 to TRBJ1-6; D is uncertain. Germline lookup yields CDR1 SEHNR and CDR2 FQNEAQ (reference sequence). V was trimmed by 3 bases and J by 0 bases, leaving 9 bases between them. This CDR3 is 16 amino acids long. In DNA, the CDR3 is TGTGCCAGCAGCTTTGGTCTGAGCTCCTATAATTCACCCCTCCACTTT. Amino acids: CASSFGLSSYNSPLHF.

For this clone: This sample also contains other DNA sequences that code for the same CDR3. The CDR3 bases are TGTGCCAGCAGCTTAGGTCTAGGCGAGCAGTACTTC. As protein: CASSLGLGEQYF. The chain is built from TRBV7-9 and TRBJ2-7; D is ambiguous. The germline V gene has CDR1 SEHNR and CDR2 FQNEAQ (reference sequence). CDR3 length: 12 amino acids. V shed 1 base and J shed 6 bases, with 7 bases lying between them. The whole variable domain, filled in from reference TRBV7-9 and TRBJ2-7, reads DTGVSQNPRHKITKRGQNVTFRCDPISEHNRLYWYRQTLGQGPEFLTYFQNEAQLEKSRLLSDRFSAERPKGSFSTLEIQRTEQGDSAMYLCASSLGLGEQYFGPGTRLTVT.

J is TRBJ2-7 and V is TRBV18; D uncertain. CDR3 length: 15 amino acids. The ends were cut back, 5 bases at V and 1 base at J, with 15 bases in the middle. The V gene's germline CDR1 is KGHSH and CDR2 LQKENI. The CDR3 sequence: CASSSIPGRSYEQYF. As DNA, the CDR3 is TGTGCCAGCTCATCTATTCCCGGGCGGTCCTACGAGCAGTACTTC.

This chain links TRBV5-6 with TRBJ2-1; D might be TRBD1 or TRBD2, each matching 5 bases. The CDR3 loop spans 15 amino acids. The germline CDR1 and CDR2 sequences are SGHDT and YYEEEE. V lost 6 bases to trimming and J lost 3 bases, with 16 bases between them. CDR3 DNA sequence: TGTGCCAGCAAGGGAGAGGGGAGTTTCTACAATGAGCAGTTCTTC. It yields the protein CASKGEGSFYNEQFF.

The rearrangement joins TRBV10-1 to TRBJ2-3; possibly TRBD1 for D (5 bases). CDR3 length: 17 amino acids. The germline gives CDR1 WNHNN, CDR2 SYGVQD (reference sequence). Deletions cut 11 bases from V and 1 base from J, with 25 bases between. For the CDR3, the DNA is TGCGCCGGAACCTCCCCGAACAGGACCCGGGGCACAGATACGCAGTATTTT. Protein product: CAGTSPNRTRGTDTQYF.

The chain is built from TRBV27 and TRBJ2-7; 9 nucleotides line up with TRBD2. V shed 3 bases, J shed 5 bases, and the junction held 8 bases outside the gene matches. In germline, CDR1 is MNHEY, CDR2 SMNVEV (reference sequence). This CDR3 comprises 15 residues. The DNA for the CDR3 is TGTGCCAGCAGTTTTTATAGCGGGAGCCGGGACGAGCAGTACTTC. As protein: CASSFYSGSRDEQYF.

J is TRBJ2-7 and V is TRBV20-1, with 7 bases lining up with TRBD2. Germline assignment: CDR1 DFQATT and CDR2 SNEGSKA (reference sequence). After removal of 3 bases from V and 9 bases from J, the junction contained 5 bases not matched to a gene. The CDR3 totals 11 residues. DNA for the CDR3: TGCAGTGCTAGTGGTAGCGGGTGGCAGTACTTC. Its translation: CSASGSGWQYF.

This chain connects TRBV28 to TRBJ1-5; 7 nucleotides match TRBD1. V was pared by 4 bases and J by 3 bases, with 6 bases of the junction left unmatched. The CDR3 length is 15 residues. Germline V lookup: CDR1 MDHEN, CDR2 SYDVKM. The CDR3 region is CASSSTGAFNQPQHF. The CDR3 DNA reads TGTGCCAGCAGTTCCACAGGGGCCTTCAATCAGCCCCAGCATTTT.

The genes are TRBV11-3 and TRBJ1-1; D not resolved. In germline, CDR1 is SGHNT, CDR2 YENEEA. V was pared by 4 bases and J by 0 bases, with 6 bases between. The CDR3 contains 13 residues. For the CDR3, the DNA is TGTGCCAGCAGCTCGGGGATGAACACTGAAGCTTTCTTT. Translation gives CASSSGMNTEAFF.

The chain joins TRBV28 to TRBJ2-1; 8 nucleotides align to TRBD2. This CDR3 has 16 residues. CDR1 and CDR2 (germline): MDHEN, SYDVKM. With V trimmed by 4 bases and J by 6 bases, 11 bases remained unmatched. The CDR3 nucleotides read TGTGCCAGCAGTTGGCCCGGGACTAGGCGATCCAATGAGCAGTTCTTC. Translating it yields CASSWPGTRRSNEQFF. Complete variable domain (other parts from reference TRBV28 and TRBJ2-1): DVKVTQSSRYLVKRTGEKVFLECVQDMDHENMFWYRQDPGLGLRLIYFSYDVKMKEKGDIPEGYSVSREKKERFSLILESASTNQTSMYLCASSWPGTRRSNEQFFGPGTRLTVL.

In the case of this clone: The sample holds other DNA sequences that translate to the same CDR3. The rearrangement joins TRBV2 to TRBJ2-3, with D unclear. Germline CDR1 is SNHLY and CDR2 is FYNNEI. The ends were cut back, 1 base at V and 0 bases at J, with 2 bases in the middle. The CDR3 runs to 13 residues. Here the CDR3 reads CASSEESTDTQYF. The CDR3 nucleotides read TGTGCCAGCAGTGAAGAGAGCACAGATACGCAGTATTTT.

The chain has TRBV28 and TRBJ1-2; 7 bases are shared with TRBD1. Trimming removed 5 bases from V and 3 bases from J; junction bases left unmatched: 3. The CDR3 loop spans 13 amino acids. Germline V gene sequence: CDR1 MDHEN, CDR2 SYDVKM. The CDR3 region is CASSLTGDYGYTF. CDR3 in DNA: TGTGCCAGCAGTCTCACAGGGGACTATGGCTACACCTTC.

The rearrangement uses TRBV7-2 and TRBJ2-5; TRBD2 aligns across 7 bases. The CDR3 spans 13 residues. The germline V gene has CDR1 SGHTA and CDR2 FQGNSA. The V gene end was trimmed by 1 base and the J gene end by 7 bases; junction bases not matched to a gene: 3. The CDR3 bases are TGTGCCAGCAGCTTAGGCGGGGGAGGGACCCAGTACTTC. Translated: CASSLGGGGTQYF. The variable domain in full, with the rest retrieved from reference TRBV7-2 and TRBJ2-5, is GAGVSQSPSNKVTEKGKDVELRCDPISGHTALYWYRQSLGQGLEFLIYFQGNSAPDKSGLPSDRFSAERTGGSVSTLTIQRTQQEDSAVYLCASSLGGGGTQYFGPGTRLLVL.

This chain connects TRBV15 to TRBJ2-1; 7 positions agree with TRBD2. CDR3 length equals 13 residues. J gave up 10 bases and V 0 bases, and 3 bases lay outside the gene matches. Germline lookup yields CDR1 LNHNV and CDR2 YYDKDF (reference sequence). The CDR3, as DNA: TGTGCCACCAGCAGAGACCTGGGGGGGGAGCAGTTCTTC. Translating gives CATSRDLGGEQFF. The full variable domain, its missing parts supplied by reference TRBV15 and TRBJ2-1, is DAMVIQNPRYQVTQFGKPVTLSCSQTLNHNVMYWYQQKSSQAPKLLFHYYDKDFNNEADTPDNFQSRRPNTSFCFLDIRSPGLGDTAMYLCATSRDLGGEQFFGPGTRLTVL.

J is TRBJ1-5 and V is TRBV28; no clear D gene. The CDR3 sequence is 15 residues long. From germline, CDR1 is MDHEN and CDR2 SYDVKM. V was shortened by 2 bases and J by 0 bases, with 8 bases between the two germline ends. This CDR3 reads CASSLRSASNQPQHF. The CDR3 DNA reads TGTGCCAGCAGTTTAAGGTCAGCTAGCAATCAGCCCCAGCATTTT.

The chain joins TRBV27 to TRBJ2-3, with D unresolved. The germline V gene encodes CDR1 MNHEY and CDR2 SMNVEV (reference sequence). This CDR3 has 15 residues. V lost 0 bases to trimming and J lost 6 bases, with 13 bases between them. This chain's CDR3 is CASSLSVLASDTQYF. CDR3 nucleotides: TGTGCCAGCAGTTTATCGGTACTGGCATCGGATACGCAGTATTTT.

The rearrangement links TRBV7-8 to TRBJ2-3, with D hard to call. The germline gives CDR1 SGHVS, CDR2 FQNEAQ. This CDR3 region has 12 residues. Trimming took off 6 bases at V and 4 bases at J, with 8 bases between the two ends. The CDR3 sequence is CASRDLPDTQYF. Written as DNA, the CDR3 is TGTGCCAGCAGGGATCTTCCAGATACGCAGTATTTT.

J is TRBJ2-7 and V is TRBV7-9; possibly TRBD2 for D (5 bases). The CDR3 totals 15 residues. Trimming shortened V by 7 bases and J by 3 bases, and 19 bases separated the two germline ends. Germline values: CDR1 SEHNR, CDR2 FQNEAQ (reference sequence). In nucleotides, the CDR3 is TGTGCCAGCACCCGAAGCGGAAACCACTTCTACGAGCAGTACTTC. Translating gives CASTRSGNHFYEQYF.